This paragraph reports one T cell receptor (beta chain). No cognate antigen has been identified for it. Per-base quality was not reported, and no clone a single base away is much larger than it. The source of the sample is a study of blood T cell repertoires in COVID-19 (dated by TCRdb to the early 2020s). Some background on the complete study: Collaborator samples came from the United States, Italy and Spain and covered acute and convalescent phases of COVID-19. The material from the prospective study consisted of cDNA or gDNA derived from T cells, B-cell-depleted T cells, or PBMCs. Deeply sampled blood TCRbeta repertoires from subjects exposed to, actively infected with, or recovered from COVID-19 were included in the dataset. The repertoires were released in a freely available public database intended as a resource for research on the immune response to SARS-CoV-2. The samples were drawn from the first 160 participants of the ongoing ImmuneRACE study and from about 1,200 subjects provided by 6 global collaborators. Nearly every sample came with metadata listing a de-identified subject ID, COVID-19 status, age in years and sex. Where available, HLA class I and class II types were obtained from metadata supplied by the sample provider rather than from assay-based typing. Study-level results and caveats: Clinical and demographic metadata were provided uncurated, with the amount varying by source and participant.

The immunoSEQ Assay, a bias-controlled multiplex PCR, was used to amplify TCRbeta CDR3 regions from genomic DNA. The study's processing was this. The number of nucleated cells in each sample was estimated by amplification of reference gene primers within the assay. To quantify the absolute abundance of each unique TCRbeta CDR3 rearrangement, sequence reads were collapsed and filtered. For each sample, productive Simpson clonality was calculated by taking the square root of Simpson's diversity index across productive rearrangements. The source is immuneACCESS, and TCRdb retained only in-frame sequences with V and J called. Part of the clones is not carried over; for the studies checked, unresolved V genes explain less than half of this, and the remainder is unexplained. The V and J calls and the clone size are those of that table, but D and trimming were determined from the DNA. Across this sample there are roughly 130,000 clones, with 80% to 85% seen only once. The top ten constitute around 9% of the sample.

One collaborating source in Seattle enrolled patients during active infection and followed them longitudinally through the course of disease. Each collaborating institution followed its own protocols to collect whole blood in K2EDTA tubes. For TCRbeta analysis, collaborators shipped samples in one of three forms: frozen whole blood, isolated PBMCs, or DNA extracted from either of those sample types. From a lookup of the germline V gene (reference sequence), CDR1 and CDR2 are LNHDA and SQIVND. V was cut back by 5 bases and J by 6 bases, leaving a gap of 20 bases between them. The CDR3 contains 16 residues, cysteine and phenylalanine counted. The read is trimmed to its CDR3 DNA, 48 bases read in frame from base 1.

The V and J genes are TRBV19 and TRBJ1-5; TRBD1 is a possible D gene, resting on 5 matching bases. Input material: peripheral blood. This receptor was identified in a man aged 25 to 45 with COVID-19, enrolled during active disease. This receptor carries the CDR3 CASSERGWEYFQPQHF. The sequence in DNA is TGTGCCAGTAGTGAAAGGGGATGGGAATACTTTCAGCCCCAGCATTTT.